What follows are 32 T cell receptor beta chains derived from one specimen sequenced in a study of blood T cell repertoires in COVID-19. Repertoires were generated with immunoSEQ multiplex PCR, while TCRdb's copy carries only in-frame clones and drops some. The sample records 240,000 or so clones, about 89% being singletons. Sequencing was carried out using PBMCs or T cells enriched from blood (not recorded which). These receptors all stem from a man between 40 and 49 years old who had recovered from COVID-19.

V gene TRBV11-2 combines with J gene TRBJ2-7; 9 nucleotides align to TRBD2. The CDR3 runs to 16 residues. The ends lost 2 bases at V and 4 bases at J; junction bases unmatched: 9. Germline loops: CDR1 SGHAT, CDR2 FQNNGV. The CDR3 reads CASSLLAGGLGYEQYF. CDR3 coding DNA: TGTGCCAGCAGCTTACTTGCGGGAGGGCTAGGTTACGAGCAGTACTTC.

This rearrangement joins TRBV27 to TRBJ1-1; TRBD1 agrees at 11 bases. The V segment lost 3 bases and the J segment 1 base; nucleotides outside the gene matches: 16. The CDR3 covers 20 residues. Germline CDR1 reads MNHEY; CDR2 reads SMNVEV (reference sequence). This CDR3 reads CASSFNIGLGQGAGNTEAFF. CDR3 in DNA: TGTGCCAGCAGTTTCAATATAGGTTTAGGACAGGGGGCCGGGAACACTGAAGCTTTCTTT.

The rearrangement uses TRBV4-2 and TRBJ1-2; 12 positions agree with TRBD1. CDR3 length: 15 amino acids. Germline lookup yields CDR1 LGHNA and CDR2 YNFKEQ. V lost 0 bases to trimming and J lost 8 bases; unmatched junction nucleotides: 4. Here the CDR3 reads CASSQEGTGGAGYTF. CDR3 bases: TGTGCCAGCAGCCAAGAAGGGACAGGGGGCGCGGGCTACACCTTC.

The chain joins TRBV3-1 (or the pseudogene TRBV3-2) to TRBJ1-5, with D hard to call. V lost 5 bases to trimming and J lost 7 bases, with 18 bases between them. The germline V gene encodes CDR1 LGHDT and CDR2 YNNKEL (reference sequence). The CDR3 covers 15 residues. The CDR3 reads CASSGTPSSGQPQHF. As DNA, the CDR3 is TGTGCCAGCAGCGGAACCCCTAGCAGCGGCCAGCCCCAGCATTTT.

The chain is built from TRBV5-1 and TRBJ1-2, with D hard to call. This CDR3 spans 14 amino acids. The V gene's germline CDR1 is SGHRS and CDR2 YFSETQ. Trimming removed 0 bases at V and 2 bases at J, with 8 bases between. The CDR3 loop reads CASSLEVRNYGYTF. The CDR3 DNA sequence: TGCGCCAGCAGCTTGGAGGTGCGGAACTATGGCTACACCTTC.

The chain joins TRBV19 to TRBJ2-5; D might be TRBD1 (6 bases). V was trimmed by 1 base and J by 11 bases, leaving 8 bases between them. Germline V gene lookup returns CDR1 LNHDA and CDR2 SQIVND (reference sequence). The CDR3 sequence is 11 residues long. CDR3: CASSIGTAQYF. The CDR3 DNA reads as TGTGCCAGTAGTATAGGGACAGCTCAGTACTTC.

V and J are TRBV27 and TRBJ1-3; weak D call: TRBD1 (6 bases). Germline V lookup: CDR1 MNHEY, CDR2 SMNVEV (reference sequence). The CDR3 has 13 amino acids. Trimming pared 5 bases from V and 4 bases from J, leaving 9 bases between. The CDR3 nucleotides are TGTGCCAGCAGTCCAGGGGTGGGAAACACCATATATTTT. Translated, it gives CASSPGVGNTIYF.

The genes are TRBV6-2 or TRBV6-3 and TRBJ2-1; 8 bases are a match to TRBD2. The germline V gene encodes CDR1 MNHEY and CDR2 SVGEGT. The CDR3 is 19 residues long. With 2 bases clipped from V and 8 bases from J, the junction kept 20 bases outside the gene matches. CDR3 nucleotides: TGTGCCAGCAGTTACCCACGGGCGATACCGGGACTAGGTCGATATGAGCAGTTCTTC. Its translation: CASSYPRAIPGLGRYEQFF.

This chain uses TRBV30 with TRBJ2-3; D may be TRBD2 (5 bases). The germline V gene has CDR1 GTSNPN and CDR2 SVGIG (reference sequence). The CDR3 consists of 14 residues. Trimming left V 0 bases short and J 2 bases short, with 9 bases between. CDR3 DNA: TGTGCCTGGAGTGTACTAGGGAACACAGATACGCAGTATTTT. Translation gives CAWSVLGNTDTQYF.

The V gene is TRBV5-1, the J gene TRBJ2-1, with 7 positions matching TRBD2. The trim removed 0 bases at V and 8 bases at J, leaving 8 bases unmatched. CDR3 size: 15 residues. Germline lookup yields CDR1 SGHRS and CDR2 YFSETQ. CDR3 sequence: CASSLEPTSRHEQFF. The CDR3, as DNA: TGCGCCAGCAGCTTGGAACCGACTAGCCGCCATGAGCAGTTCTTC.

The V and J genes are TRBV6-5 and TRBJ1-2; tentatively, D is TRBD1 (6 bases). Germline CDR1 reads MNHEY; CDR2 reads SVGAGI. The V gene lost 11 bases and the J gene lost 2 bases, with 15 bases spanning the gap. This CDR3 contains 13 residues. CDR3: CALGTPLNYGYTF. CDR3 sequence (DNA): TGTGCCTTAGGGACACCACTAAACTATGGCTACACCTTC.

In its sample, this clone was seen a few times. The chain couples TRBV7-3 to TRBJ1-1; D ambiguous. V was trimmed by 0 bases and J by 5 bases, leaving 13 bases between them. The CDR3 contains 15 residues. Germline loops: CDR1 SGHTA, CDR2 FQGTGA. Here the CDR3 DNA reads TGTGCCAGCAGCTTAACCGGAACGGGAGAGACTGAAGCTTTCTTT. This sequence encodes CASSLTGTGETEAFF.

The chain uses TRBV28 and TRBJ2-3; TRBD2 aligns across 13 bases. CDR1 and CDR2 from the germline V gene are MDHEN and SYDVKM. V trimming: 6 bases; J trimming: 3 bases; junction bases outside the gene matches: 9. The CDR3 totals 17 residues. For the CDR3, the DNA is TGTGCCAGCAGCCCTGGACTAGCGGGAGTCTTGACAGATACGCAGTATTTT. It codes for CASSPGLAGVLTDTQYF.

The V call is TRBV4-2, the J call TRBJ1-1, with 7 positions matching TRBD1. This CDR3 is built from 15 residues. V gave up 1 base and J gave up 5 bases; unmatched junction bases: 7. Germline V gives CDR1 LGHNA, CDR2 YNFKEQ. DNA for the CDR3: TGTGCCAGCAGCCAAGCCCCCTCAGGGGGTACTGAAGCTTTCTTT. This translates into CASSQAPSGGTEAFF.

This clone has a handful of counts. The CDR3 protein is CSVTTSKVYEQYF. Here the CDR3 DNA reads TGCAGCGTGACGACTAGCAAAGTTTACGAGCAGTACTTC. The chain links TRBV29-1 to TRBJ2-7, with 7 bases matching TRBD2. In germline, CDR1 is SQVTM, CDR2 ANQGSEA. CDR3 length: 13 residues. The V segment lost 6 bases and the J segment 4 bases; nucleotides outside the gene matches: 9.

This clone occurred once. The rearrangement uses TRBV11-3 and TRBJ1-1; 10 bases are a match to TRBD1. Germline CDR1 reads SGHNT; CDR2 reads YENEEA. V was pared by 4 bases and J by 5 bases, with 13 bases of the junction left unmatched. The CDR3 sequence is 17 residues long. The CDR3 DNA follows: TGTGCCAGCAGCTCCCAAGGGCGACAGGGGGCTGGGACTGAAGCTTTCTTT. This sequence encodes CASSSQGRQGAGTEAFF.

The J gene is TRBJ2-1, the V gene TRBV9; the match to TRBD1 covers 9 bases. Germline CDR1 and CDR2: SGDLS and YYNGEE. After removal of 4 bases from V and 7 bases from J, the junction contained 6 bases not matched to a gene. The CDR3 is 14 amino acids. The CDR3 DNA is TGTGCCAGCAGCCCCCACAGGGGGCGGAATGAGCAGTTCTTC. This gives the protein CASSPHRGRNEQFF.

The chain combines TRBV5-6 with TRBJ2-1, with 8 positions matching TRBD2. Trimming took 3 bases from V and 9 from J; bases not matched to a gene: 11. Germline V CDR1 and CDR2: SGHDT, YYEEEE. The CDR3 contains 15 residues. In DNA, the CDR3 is TGTGCCAGCAGCTATATTAGCGGGAAGGGTGGTGAGCAGTTCTTC. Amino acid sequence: CASSYISGKGGEQFF.

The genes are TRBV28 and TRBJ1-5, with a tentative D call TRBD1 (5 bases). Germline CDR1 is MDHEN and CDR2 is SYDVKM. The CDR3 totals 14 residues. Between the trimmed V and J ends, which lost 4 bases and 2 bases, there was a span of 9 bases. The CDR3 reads CASSSQGGNQPQHF. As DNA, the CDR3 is TGTGCCAGCAGTTCTCAGGGTGGCAATCAGCCCCAGCATTTT.

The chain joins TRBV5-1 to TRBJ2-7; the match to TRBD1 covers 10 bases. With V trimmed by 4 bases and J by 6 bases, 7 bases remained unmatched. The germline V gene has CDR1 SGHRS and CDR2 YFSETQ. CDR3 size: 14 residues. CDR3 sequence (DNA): TGCGCCAGCAGCCACCGGGACAGGGGCCTCGAGCAGTACTTC. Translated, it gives CASSHRDRGLEQYF.

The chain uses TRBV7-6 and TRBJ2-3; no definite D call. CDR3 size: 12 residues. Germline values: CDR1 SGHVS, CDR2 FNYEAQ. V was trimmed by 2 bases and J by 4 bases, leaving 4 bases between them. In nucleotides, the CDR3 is TGTGCCAGCAGCTTATCCTCAGATACGCAGTATTTT. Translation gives CASSLSSDTQYF.

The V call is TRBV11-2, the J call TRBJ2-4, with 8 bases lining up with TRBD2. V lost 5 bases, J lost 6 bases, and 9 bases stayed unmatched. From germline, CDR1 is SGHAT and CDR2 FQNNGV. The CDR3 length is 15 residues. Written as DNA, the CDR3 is TGTGCCAGCAGCCAAGGACTAGCCCTACCAAACATTCAGTACTTC. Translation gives CASSQGLALPNIQYF.

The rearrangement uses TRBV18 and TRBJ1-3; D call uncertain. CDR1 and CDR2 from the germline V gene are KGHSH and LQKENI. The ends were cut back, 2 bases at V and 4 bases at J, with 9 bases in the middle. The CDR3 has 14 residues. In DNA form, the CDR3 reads TGTGCCAGCTCACCAACTACCCCCGGAAACACCATATATTTT. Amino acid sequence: CASSPTTPGNTIYF.

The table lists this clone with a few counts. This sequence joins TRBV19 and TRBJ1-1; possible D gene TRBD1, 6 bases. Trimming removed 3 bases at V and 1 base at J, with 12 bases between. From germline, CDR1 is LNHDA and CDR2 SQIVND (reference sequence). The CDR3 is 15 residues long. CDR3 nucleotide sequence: TGTGCCAGTAGTATTAGGGGGACAACGAACACTGAAGCTTTCTTT. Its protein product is CASSIRGTTNTEAFF.

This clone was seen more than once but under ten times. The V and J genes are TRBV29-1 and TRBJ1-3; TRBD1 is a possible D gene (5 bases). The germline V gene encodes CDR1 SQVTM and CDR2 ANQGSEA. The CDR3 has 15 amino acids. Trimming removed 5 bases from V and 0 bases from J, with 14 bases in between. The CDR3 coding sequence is TGCAGCGTTCGAGTAGGGGCCGACTCTGGAAACACCATATATTTT. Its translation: CSVRVGADSGNTIYF.

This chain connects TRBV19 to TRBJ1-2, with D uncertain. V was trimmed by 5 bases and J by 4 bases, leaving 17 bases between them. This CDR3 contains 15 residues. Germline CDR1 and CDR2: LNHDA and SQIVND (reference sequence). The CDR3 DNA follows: TGTGCCAGTAGTCCGAGGTGGGTGGATGTCTATGGCTACACCTTC. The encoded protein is CASSPRWVDVYGYTF.

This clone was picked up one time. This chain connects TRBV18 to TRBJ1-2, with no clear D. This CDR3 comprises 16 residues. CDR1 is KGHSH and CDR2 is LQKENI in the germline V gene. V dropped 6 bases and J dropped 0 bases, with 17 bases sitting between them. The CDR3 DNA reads TGTGCCAGCTCGAAATCCGACGGACTACCTAACTATGGCTACACCTTC. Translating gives CASSKSDGLPNYGYTF.

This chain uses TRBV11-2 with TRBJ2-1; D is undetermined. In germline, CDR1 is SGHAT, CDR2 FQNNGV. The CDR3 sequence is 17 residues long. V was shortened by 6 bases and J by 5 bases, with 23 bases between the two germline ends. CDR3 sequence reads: CASSYGYVGGNNNEQFF. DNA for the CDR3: TGTGCCAGCAGTTATGGGTACGTTGGCGGAAATAACAATGAGCAGTTCTTC.

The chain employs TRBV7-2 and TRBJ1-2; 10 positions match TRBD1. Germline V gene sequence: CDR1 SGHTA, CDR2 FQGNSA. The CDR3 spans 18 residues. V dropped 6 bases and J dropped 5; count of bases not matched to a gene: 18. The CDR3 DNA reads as TGTGCCAGCAGATTTAACGCCCCGGGACAGGGGATGCGATATGGCTACACCTTC. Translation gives CASRFNAPGQGMRYGYTF.

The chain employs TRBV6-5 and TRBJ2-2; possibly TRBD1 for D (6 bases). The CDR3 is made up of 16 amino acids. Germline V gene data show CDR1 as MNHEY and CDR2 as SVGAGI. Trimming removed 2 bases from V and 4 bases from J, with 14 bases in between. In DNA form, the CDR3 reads TGTGCCAGCAGTTACGGGACATTCAAAGTCACCGGGGAGCTGTTTTTT. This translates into CASSYGTFKVTGELFF.

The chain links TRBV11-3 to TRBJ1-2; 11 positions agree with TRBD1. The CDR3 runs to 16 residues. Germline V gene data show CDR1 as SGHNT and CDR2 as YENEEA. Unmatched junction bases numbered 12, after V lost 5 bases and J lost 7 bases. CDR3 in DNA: TGTGCCAGCAGCCGCGGACAGGGGGCGGGTCGTGGTGGCTACACCTTC. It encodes CASSRGQGAGRGGYTF.

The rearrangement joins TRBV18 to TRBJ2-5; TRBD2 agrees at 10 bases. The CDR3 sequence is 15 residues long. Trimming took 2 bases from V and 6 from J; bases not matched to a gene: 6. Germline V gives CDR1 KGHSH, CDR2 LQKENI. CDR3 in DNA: TGTGCCAGCTCACCAGTAACTAGCGGGGTAAAGACCCAGTACTTC. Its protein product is CASSPVTSGVKTQYF.